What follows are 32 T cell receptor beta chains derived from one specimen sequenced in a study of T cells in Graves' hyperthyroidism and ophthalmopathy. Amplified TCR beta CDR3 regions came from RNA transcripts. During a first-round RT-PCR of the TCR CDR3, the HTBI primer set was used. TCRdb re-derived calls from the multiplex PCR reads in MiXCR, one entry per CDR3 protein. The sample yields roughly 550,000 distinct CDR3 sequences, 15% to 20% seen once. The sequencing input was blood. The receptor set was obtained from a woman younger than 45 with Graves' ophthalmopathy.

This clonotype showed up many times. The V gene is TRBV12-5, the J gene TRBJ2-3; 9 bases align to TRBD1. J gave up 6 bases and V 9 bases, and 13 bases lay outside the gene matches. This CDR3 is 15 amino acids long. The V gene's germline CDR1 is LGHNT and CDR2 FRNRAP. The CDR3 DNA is TGTGCTAGCTCCGGGGACAGGGTGAAAGGGGATACGCAGTATTTT. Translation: CASSGDRVKGDTQYF.

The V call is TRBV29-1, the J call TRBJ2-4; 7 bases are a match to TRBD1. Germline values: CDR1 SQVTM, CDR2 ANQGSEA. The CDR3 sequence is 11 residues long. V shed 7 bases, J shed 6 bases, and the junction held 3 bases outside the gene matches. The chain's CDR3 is CSAGDRNIQYF. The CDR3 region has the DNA TGCAGCGCTGGGGACAGAAACATTCAGTACTTC.

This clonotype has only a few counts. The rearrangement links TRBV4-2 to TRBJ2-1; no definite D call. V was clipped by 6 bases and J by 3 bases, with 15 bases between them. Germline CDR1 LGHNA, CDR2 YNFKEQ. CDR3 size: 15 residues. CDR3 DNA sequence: TGTGCCAGCAGTCCCCGGAAGGGTGGCTACAATGAGCAGTTCTTC. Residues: CASSPRKGGYNEQFF.

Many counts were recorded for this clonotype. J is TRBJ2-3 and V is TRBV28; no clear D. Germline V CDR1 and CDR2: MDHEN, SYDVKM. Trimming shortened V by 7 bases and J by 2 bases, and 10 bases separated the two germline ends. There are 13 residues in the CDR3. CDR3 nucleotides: TGTGCCAGCATCCGGGCGGTCACAGATACGCAGTATTTT. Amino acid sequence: CASIRAVTDTQYF. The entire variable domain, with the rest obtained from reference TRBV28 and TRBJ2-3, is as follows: DVKVTQSSRYLVKRTGEKVFLECVQDMDHENMFWYRQDPGLGLRLIYFSYDVKMKEKGDIPEGYSVSREKKERFSLILESASTNQTSMYLCASIRAVTDTQYFGPGTRLTVL.

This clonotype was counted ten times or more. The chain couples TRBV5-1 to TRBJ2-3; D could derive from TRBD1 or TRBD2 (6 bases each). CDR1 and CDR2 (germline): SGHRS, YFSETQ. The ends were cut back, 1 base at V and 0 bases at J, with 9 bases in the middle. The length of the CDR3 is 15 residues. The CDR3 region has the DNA TGCGCCAGCAGCTTGACGGGGGCTAGCACAGATACGCAGTATTTT. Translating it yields CASSLTGASTDTQYF. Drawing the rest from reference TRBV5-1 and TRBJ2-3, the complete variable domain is KAGVTQTPRYLIKTRGQQVTLSCSPISGHRSVSWYQQTPGQGLQFLFEYFSETQRNKGNFPGRFSGRQFSNSRSEMNVSTLELGDSALYLCASSLTGASTDTQYFGPGTRLTVL.

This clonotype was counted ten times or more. CDR3 sequence: CASSLNMLGLPLAQYF. The CDR3 DNA is TGTGCCAGCAGCTTAAACATGTTAGGGCTCCCCTTGGCCCAGTACTTC. This sequence joins TRBV7-2 and TRBJ2-5; D is unresolved. This CDR3 has 16 amino acids. Trimming pared 2 bases from V and 9 bases from J, leaving 22 bases between. Germline CDR1 reads SGHTA; CDR2 reads FQGNSA. Together with reference TRBV7-2 and TRBJ2-5, the CDR3 gives the full variable domain: GAGVSQSPSNKVTEKGKDVELRCDPISGHTALYWYRQSLGQGLEFLIYFQGNSAPDKSGLPSDRFSAERTGGSVSTLTIQRTQQEDSAVYLCASSLNMLGLPLAQYFGPGTRLLVL.

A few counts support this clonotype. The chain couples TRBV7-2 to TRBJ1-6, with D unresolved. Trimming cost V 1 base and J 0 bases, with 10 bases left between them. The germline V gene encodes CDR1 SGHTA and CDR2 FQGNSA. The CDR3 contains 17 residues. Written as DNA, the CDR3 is TGTGCCAGCAGCTTAGGATCCGGGCACTCCTATAATTCACCCCTCCACTTT. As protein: CASSLGSGHSYNSPLHF.

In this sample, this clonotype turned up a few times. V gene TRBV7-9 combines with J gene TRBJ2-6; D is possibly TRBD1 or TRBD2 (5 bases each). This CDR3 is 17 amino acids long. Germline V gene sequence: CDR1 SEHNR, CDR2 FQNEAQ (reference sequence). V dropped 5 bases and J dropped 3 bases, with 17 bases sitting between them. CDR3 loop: CASSRWGLEGGANVLTF. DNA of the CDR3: TGTGCCAGCAGCCGTTGGGGGTTAGAAGGTGGGGCCAACGTCCTGACTTTC.

The CDR3 nucleotides read TGTGCCAGCAGCTTAGATTTTGGGGCCCTAAATTCACCCCTCCACTTT. The encoded protein is CASSLDFGALNSPLHF. The chain couples TRBV7-2 to TRBJ1-6, with TRBD1 as a possible D gene (5 bases). From germline, CDR1 is SGHTA and CDR2 FQGNSA. Trimming removed 1 base at V and 7 bases at J, with 14 bases between. The CDR3 runs to 16 residues.

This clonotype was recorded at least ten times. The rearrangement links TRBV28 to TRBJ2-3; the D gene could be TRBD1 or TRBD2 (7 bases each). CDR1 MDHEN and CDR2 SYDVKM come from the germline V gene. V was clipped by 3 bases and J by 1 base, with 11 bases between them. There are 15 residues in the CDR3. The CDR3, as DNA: TGTGCCAGCAGTTTCAGGGGGAGGGGCACAGATACGCAGTATTTT. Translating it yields CASSFRGRGTDTQYF.

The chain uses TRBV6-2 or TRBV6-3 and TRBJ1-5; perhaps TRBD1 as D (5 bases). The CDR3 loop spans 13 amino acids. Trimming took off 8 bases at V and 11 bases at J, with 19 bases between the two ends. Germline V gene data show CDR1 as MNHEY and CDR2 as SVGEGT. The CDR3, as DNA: TGTGCCAGCCTCCTGGCCGGGGGTAAAGCCCAGCATTTT. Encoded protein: CASLLAGGKAQHF.

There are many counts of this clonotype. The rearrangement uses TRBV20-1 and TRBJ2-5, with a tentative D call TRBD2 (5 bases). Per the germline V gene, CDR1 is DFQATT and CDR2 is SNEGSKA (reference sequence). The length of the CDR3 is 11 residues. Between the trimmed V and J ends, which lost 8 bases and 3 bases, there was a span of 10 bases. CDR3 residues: CSQGLEETQYF. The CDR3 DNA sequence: TGCAGTCAAGGACTGGAAGAGACCCAGTACTTC.

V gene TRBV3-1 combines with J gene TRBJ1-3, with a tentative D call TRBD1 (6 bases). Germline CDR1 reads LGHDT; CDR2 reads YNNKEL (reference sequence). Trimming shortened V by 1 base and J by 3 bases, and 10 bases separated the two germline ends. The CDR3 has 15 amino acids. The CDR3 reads CASSQVDSHGNTIYF. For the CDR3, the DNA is TGTGCCAGCAGCCAAGTGGACAGTCATGGAAACACCATATATTTT.

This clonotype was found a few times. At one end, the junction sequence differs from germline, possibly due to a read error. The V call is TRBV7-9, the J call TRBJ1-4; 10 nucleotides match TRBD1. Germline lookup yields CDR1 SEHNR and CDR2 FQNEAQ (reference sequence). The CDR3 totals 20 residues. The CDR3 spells CASSQVFPGTGEFGNEELFF. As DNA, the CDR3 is TGTGCCAGCAGCCAAGTGTTCCCCGGGACAGGGGAATTCGGTAATGAAGAACTGTTTTTT.

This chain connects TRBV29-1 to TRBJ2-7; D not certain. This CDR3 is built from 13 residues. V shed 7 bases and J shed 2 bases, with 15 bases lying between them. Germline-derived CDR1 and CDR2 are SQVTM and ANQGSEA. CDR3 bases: TGCAGCGCCTCGCCGGACGAACCCTACGAGCAGTACTTC. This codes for CSASPDEPYEQYF.

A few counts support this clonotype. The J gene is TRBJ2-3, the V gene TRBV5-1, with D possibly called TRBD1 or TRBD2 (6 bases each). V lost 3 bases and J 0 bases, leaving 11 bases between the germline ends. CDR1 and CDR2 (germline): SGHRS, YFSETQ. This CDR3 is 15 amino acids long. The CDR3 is CASSWGRESTDTQYF. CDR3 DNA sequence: TGCGCCAGCAGCTGGGGGCGGGAAAGCACAGATACGCAGTATTTT.

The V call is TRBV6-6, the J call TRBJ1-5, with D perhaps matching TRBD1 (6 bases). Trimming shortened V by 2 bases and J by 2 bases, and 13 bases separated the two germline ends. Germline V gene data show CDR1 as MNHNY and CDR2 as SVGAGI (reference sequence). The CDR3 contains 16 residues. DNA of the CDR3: TGTGCCAGCAGTTACCGGGGGGGCGAAGGCAATCAGCCCCAGCATTTT. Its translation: CASSYRGGEGNQPQHF.

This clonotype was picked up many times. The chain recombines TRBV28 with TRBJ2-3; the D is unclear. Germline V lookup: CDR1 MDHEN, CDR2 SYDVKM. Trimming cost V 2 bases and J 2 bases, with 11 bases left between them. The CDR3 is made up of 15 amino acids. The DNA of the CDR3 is TGTGCCAGCAGTTTAGATGCGTATTCCACAGATACGCAGTATTTT. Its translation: CASSLDAYSTDTQYF.

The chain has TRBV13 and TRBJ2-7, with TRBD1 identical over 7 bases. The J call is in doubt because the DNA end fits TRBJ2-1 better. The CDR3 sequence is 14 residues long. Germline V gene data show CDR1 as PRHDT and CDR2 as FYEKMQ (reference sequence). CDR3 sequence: CASSYKQGYYEQFF. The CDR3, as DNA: TGTGCCAGCAGCTACAAACAGGGGTACTACGAGCAGTTCTTC.

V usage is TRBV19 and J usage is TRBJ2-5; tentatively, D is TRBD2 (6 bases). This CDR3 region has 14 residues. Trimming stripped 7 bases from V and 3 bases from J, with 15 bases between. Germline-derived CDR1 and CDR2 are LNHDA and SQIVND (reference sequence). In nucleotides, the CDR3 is TGTGCCAGTACCGTAACCTGGGGGGAAGAGACCCAGTACTTC. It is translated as CASTVTWGEETQYF.

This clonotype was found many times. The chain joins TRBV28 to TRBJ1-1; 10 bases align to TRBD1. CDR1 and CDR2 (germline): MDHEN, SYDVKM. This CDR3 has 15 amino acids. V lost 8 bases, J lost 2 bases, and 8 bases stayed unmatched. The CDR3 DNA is TGTGCCAGCGTCGGGACAGGGGCGCCCAACACTGAAGCTTTCTTT. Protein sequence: CASVGTGAPNTEAFF. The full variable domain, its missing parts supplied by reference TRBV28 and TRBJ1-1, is DVKVTQSSRYLVKRTGEKVFLECVQDMDHENMFWYRQDPGLGLRLIYFSYDVKMKEKGDIPEGYSVSREKKERFSLILESASTNQTSMYLCASVGTGAPNTEAFFGQGTRLTVV.

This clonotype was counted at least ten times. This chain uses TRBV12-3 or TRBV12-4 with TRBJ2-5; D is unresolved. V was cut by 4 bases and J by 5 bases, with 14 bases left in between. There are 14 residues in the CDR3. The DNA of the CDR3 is TGTGCCAGCAGTTCTCATCCTTTAATGGAGACCCAGTACTTC. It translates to CASSSHPLMETQYF.

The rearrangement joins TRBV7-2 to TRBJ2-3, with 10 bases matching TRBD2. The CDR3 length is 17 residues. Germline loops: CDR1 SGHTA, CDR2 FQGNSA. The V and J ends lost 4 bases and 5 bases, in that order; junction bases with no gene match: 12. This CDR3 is CASSSRFRAGGVDTQYF. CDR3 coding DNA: TGTGCCAGCAGCTCCCGGTTTCGAGCGGGAGGGGTAGATACGCAGTATTTT.

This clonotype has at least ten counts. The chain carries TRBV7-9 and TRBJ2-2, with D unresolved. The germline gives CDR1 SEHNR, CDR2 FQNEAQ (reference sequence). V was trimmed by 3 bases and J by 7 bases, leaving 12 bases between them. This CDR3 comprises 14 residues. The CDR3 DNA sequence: TGTGCCAGCAGCTTGACCCTAGACGGCGGGGAGCTGTTTTTT. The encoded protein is CASSLTLDGGELFF.

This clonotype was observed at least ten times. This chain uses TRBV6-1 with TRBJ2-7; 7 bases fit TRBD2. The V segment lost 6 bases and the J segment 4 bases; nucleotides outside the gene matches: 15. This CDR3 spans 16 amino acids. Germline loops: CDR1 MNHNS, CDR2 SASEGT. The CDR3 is CASRGLGGEGRYEQYF. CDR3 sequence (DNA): TGTGCCAGCAGAGGGCTTGGGGGGGAGGGCCGGTACGAGCAGTACTTC.

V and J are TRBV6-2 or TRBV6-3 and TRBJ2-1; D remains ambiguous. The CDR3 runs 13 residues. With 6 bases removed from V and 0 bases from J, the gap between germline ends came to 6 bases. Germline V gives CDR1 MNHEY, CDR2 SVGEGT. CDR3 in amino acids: CASRVRSYNEQFF. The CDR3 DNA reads TGTGCCAGCAGGGTACGCTCCTACAATGAGCAGTTCTTC.

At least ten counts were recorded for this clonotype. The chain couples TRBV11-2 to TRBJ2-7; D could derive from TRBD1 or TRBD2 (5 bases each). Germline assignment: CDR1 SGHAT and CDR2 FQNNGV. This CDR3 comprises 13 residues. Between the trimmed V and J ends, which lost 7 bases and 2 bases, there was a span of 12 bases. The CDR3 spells CASTRDGPYEQYF. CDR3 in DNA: TGTGCCAGCACCCGGGACGGACCCTACGAGCAGTACTTC.

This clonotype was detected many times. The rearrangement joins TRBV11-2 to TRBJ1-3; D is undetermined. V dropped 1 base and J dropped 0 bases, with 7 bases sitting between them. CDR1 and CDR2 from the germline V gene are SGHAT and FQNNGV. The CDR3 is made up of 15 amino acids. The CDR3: CASSLGATSGNTIYF. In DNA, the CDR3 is TGTGCCAGCAGCTTAGGTGCGACCTCTGGAAACACCATATATTTT.

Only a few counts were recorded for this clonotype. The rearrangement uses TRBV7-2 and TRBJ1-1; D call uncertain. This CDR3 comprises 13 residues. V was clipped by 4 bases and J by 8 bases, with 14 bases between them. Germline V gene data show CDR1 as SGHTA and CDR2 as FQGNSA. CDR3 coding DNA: TGTGCCAGCAGCTCCCCAAGTTGGAAGGAAGCTTTCTTT. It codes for CASSSPSWKEAFF.

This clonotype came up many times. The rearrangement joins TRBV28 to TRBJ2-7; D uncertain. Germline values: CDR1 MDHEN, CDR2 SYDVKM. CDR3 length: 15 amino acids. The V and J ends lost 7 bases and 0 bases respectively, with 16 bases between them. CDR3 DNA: TGTGCCAGCAACCAGGATAGCCTTACCTCCTACGAGCAGTACTTC. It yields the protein CASNQDSLTSYEQYF. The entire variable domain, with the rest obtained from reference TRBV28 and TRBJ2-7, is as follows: DVKVTQSSRYLVKRTGEKVFLECVQDMDHENMFWYRQDPGLGLRLIYFSYDVKMKEKGDIPEGYSVSREKKERFSLILESASTNQTSMYLCASNQDSLTSYEQYFGPGTRLTVT.

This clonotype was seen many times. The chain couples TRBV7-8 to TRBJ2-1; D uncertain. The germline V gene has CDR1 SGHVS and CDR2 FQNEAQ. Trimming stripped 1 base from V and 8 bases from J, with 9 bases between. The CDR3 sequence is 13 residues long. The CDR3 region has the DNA TGTGCCAGCAGCTTAGATTCTAGTTATGAGCAGTTCTTC. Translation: CASSLDSSYEQFF. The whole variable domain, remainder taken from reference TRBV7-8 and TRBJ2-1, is GAGVSQSPRYKVAKRGQDVALRCDPISGHVSLFWYQQALGQGPEFLTYFQNEAQLDKSGLPSDRFFAERPEGSVSTLKIQRTQQEDSAVYLCASSLDSSYEQFFGPGTRLTVL.

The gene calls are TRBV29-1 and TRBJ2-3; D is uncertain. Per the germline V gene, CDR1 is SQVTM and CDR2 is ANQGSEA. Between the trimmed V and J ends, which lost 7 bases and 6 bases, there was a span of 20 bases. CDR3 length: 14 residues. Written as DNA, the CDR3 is TGCAGCGAAACAGTCGGCACTACTGGGGATACGCAGTATTTT. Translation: CSETVGTTGDTQYF.